This is a list of T cell receptor beta chains from one sample in a study of blood T cell repertoires in COVID-19. TCRdb's table, derived via immunoSEQ multiplex PCR, lists solely in-frame clones and lacks some. The repertoire consists of under 200,000 clones, with about four fifths occurring once and the leading ten covering roughly 3.2%. The sample comprised PBMCs or T cells enriched from blood (not recorded which). These receptors were obtained from a woman in her twenties or thirties who had been exposed to COVID-19. Each CDR3 is given with its conserved first and last residue. D genes are given only for firm matches. Clone size is not always given. Where it is, it says once, few, many or a class for expanded clones.

V	size	D	J	CDR3	DNA
TRBV11-2	-	-	TRBJ1-1	CASSLREGRNTEAFF	TGTGCCAGCAGCTTGAGGGAGGGAAGGAACACTGAAGCTTTCTTT
TRBV2	-	-	TRBJ1-1	CATGLNTEAFF	TGTGCCACAGGCCTGAACACTGAAGCTTTCTTT
TRBV9	-	-	TRBJ2-1	CASSGRSSSYNEQFF	TGTGCCAGCAGCGGACGATCTAGCTCCTACAATGAGCAGTTCTTC
TRBV5-4	-	TRBD1	TRBJ1-2	CASSDRVVSYGYTF	TGTGCCAGCAGCGACAGGGTAGTCTCCTATGGCTACACCTTC
TRBV29-1	-	-	TRBJ1-1	CSAHLGGNTEAFF	TGCAGCGCCCACTTGGGGGGGAACACTGAAGCTTTCTTT
TRBV5-4	-	TRBD2	TRBJ2-7	CASSPPVGGGSYEQYF	TGTGCCAGCAGCCCCCCCGTGGGCGGGGGGTCCTACGAGCAGTACTTC
TRBV4-1	-	TRBD1	TRBJ2-7	CASSQETRTGDKQYF	TGCGCCAGCAGCCAAGAAACAAGGACAGGGGACAAGCAGTACTTC
TRBV9	-	-	TRBJ2-3	CASSVGSGLNTDTQYF	TGTGCCAGCAGCGTAGGCAGCGGGCTAAATACAGATACGCAGTATTTT
TRBV7-6	-	-	TRBJ2-2	CASSPRGSNTGELFF	TGTGCCAGCAGTCCCAGAGGGTCGAACACCGGGGAGCTGTTTTTT
TRBV2	-	TRBD1	TRBJ1-2	CASSEIRDRGSGYTF	TGTGCCAGCAGTGAAATTCGGGACAGGGGGTCTGGCTACACCTTC
TRBV5-1	-	TRBD1	TRBJ2-7	CARDRDSYEQYF	TGCGCCAGAGACAGGGATTCCTACGAGCAGTACTTC
TRBV5-5	-	-	TRBJ1-5	CASSLSRPKTNQPQHF	TGTGCCAGCAGCTTGTCCAGGCCGAAGACCAATCAGCCCCAGCATTTT
TRBV10-3	-	TRBD2	TRBJ2-3	CAISERVVSGGATDTQYF	TGTGCCATCAGTGAGAGGGTGGTTAGCGGGGGGGCTACAGATACGCAGTATTTT
TRBV4-3	-	-	TRBJ1-2	CASSQDRMENNYGYTF	TGCGCCAGCAGCCAAGATAGGATGGAGAACAACTATGGCTACACCTTC
TRBV4-3	-	-	TRBJ2-3	CASSPDPGRPTDTQYF	TGCGCCAGCAGCCCGGACCCAGGGCGGCCCACAGATACGCAGTATTTT
TRBV29-1	-	-	TRBJ1-4	CSVVSGNEKLFF	TGCAGCGTTGTGTCAGGAAATGAAAAACTGTTTTTT
TRBV3-1/TRBV3-2	-	-	TRBJ1-1	CASSQSTITEAFF	TGTGCCAGCAGCCAATCTACGATCACTGAAGCTTTCTTT
TRBV7-3	once	-	TRBJ1-1	CASSFQKDTEAFF	TGTGCCAGCAGCTTCCAGAAAGACACTGAAGCTTTCTTT
TRBV28	-	-	TRBJ1-2	CASSFQRTVNYGYTF	TGTGCCAGCAGTTTCCAAAGAACAGTTAACTATGGCTACACCTTC
TRBV18	few	TRBD1	TRBJ2-7	CASSPIPGQASWEQYF	TGTGCCAGCTCACCAATACCGGGACAGGCATCGTGGGAGCAGTACTTC